A selection of T cell receptor beta chains follows, all from one sample in a study of cytomegalovirus exposure and HLA in healthy donors. Data came from immunoSEQ multiplex PCR; TCRdb stores just in-frame clones and leaves some out. The data contain some 140,000 clones, approximately 80% of them singletons. Sequenced sample: PBMCs. The receptors derive from a woman aged 40 to 55 in good health and CMV-seropositive. Each CDR3 is given without its conserved first and last residue.

J,length,V,CDR3
TRBJ2-7,15,TRBV9,ASSVAPNGRAGSEQY
TRBJ2-1,12,TRBV14,ASSETHRTSGRF
TRBJ1-1,13,TRBV2,ASSFRQGGLAEAF
TRBJ2-3,13,TRBV27,ASSAIAGGRDTQY
TRBJ2-5,13,TRBV7-6,ASSPGGQGRETQY
TRBJ2-2,12,TRBV5-1,ASSLDQGSGELF
TRBJ1-2,14,TRBV30,AWSAYPHPGAGGYT
TRBJ2-1,15,TRBV7-9,ASSPNTRLSSYNEQF
TRBJ1-3,13,TRBV27,ASSSQGRGGNTIY
TRBJ2-7,13,TRBV7-9,ASSFRSGGSYEQY
TRBJ1-1,16,TRBV5-1,ASSLGDNQGLMNTEAF
TRBJ2-3,13,TRBV6-1,ASSPIGGLTDTQY
TRBJ1-5,11,TRBV7-9,ASSQRGDQPQH
TRBJ2-1,13,TRBV5-1,ASSLRTSGRNEQF
TRBJ2-3,12,TRBV12-5,ASGSWTSLDTQY
TRBJ1-5,12,TRBV27,ASSSQGSNQPQH
TRBJ2-7,11,TRBV9,ASSVGEPHEQY
TRBJ2-7,10,TRBV10-3,AIPCRYNEQY
TRBJ2-7,13,TRBV28,ASSPLDRMGNEQY
TRBJ2-4,14,TRBV27,ASSSQGGSAKNIQY
TRBJ2-7,13,TRBV13,ASIWRAGGSYEQY
TRBJ2-7,14,TRBV28,ASSLWLTSGKAEQY
TRBJ2-7,15,TRBV10-3,AISEPGLAETSYEQY
TRBJ2-3,16,TRBV5-1,ASSPRTSGGSSTDTQY
TRBJ2-1,10,TRBV30,AGTRTRNEQF
TRBJ2-2,17,TRBV12-5,ASGAEGTGDDTNTGELF
TRBJ1-4,12,TRBV25-1,ASSENRGREKLF
TRBJ1-3,15,TRBV18,ASSPPAVGGIGNTIY
TRBJ1-4,15,TRBV15,ATSRDRGKGAREKLF
TRBJ2-5,14,TRBV2,ASFLTETGFGETQY
TRBJ2-2,14,TRBV4-2,ASSQEASGRSGELF
TRBJ2-7,12,TRBV7-9,ASSLDQGSYEQY
TRBJ2-7,13,TRBV5-1,ASSFRTGLMYEQY
TRBJ2-1,14,TRBV5-1,ASSLVRGEPYNEQF
TRBJ1-1,13,TRBV6-5,ASSSIQGARTEAF
TRBJ1-1,15,TRBV5-1,ASSLGTGTGGFDEAF
TRBJ2-5,15,TRBV7-9,ASSPIPLAGGGETQY
TRBJ2-7,13,TRBV19,ASSIAAAVSYEQY
TRBJ2-7,13,TRBV9,ASSVDTSGRNEQY
TRBJ1-1,14,TRBV5-6,ASSLKWAGQNTEAF
TRBJ2-3,19,TRBV7-6,ASSLAPLGPSGRAQEDTQY
TRBJ2-3,12,TRBV2,ASSEEGITDTQY
TRBJ2-1,12,TRBV7-3,ASSLTSIDNEQF
TRBJ1-5,13,TRBV7-2,ASSPSWATYQPQH
TRBJ2-2,10,TRBV29-1,SVQREPGELF
TRBJ2-5,13,TRBV19,ASRRGLAAKETQY
TRBJ2-7,14,TRBV28,ASSSPRTSGTYEQY
TRBJ2-6,12,TRBV19,AGATVSGANVLT
TRBJ2-1,17,TRBV30,AWSDRGFGSSGVYNEQF
TRBJ1-1,13,TRBV7-9,ASSPAGKGDTEAF
TRBJ1-4,13,TRBV5-1,ASSLQGGDNEKLF